This passage covers 24 T cell receptor beta chains from one sample sequenced in a study of T-cell reconstitution after alpha-beta-depleted transplantation in children. Molecular barcoding with unique molecular identifiers was used for the TCRbeta library. TCRdb recomputed calls from the PCR reads with MiXCR, one row per CDR3 protein. The profile covers fewer than 500,000 distinct CDR3 sequences, with around two fifths appearing a single time and about 30% taken by the ten largest. The starting material was PBMCs, obtained before TCRalphabeta/CD19-depleted stem cell transplant. These receptors were collected from a girl aged 2 to 9 with aplastic anemia, due to receive a stem cell transplant.

This clonotype was seen ten or more times. This chain joins TRBV11-1 and TRBJ2-2; the D gene is possibly TRBD2 (5 bases). The CDR3 loop spans 15 amino acids. V was trimmed by 0 bases and J by 5 bases, leaving 10 bases between them. Germline V gene lookup returns CDR1 SGHAT and CDR2 FQDESV (reference sequence). The CDR3 DNA reads TGTGCCAGCAGCTTAGCCATCGGCGGGACCGGGGAGCTGTTTTTT. Its translation: CASSLAIGGTGELFF. Drawing the rest from reference TRBV11-1 and TRBJ2-2, the complete variable domain is EAEVAQSPRYKITEKSQAVAFWCDPISGHATLYWYRQILGQGPELLVQFQDESVVDDSQLPKDRFSAERLKGVDSTLKIQPAELGDSAMYLCASSLAIGGTGELFFGEGSRLTVL.

This clonotype was seen only a few times. The gene calls are TRBV20-1 and TRBJ1-1; D possibly corresponds to TRBD1 (5 bases). V lost 4 bases and J 9 bases, leaving 15 bases between the germline ends. CDR1 is DFQATT and CDR2 is SNEGSKA in the germline V gene (reference sequence). The CDR3 is 12 residues long. The CDR3 protein is CSATEGSEKAFF. In nucleotides, the CDR3 is TGCAGTGCTACCGAGGGGTCCGAAAAAGCTTTCTTT.

The chain has TRBV7-9 and TRBJ2-5; 7 bases fit TRBD1. CDR1 is SEHNR, CDR2 FQNEAQ, per germline (reference sequence). CDR3 length: 14 residues. V was pared by 6 bases and J by 5 bases, with 9 bases of the junction left unmatched. The CDR3 nucleotides read TGTGCCAGCAGTAAGACAGGGTCAGGGGAGACCCAGTACTTC. This encodes CASSKTGSGETQYF.

This clonotype was found many times. V usage is TRBV2 and J usage is TRBJ2-5, with TRBD2 matching 8 bases. Trimming cost V 4 bases and J 5 bases; bases outside gene matches: 9. The CDR3 extends over 15 amino acids. Germline CDR1 reads SNHLY; CDR2 reads FYNNEI. The CDR3 loop is CASSGEAGVVETQYF. For the CDR3, the DNA is TGTGCCAGCAGTGGGGAAGCGGGAGTGGTGGAGACCCAGTACTTC.

This chain connects TRBV27 to TRBJ2-1, with 8 bases identical to TRBD1. Per the germline V gene, CDR1 is MNHEY and CDR2 is SMNVEV (reference sequence). V lost 11 bases to trimming and J lost 6 bases; unmatched junction nucleotides: 12. The length of the CDR3 is 14 residues. In nucleotides, the CDR3 is TGTGCCGGCCGGGACAGGTCCCCCTTCAATGAGCAGTTCTTC. Protein: CAGRDRSPFNEQFF.

This clonotype was counted only a few times. This sequence joins TRBV12-3 or TRBV12-4 and TRBJ1-4; 7 positions agree with TRBD1. The CDR3 runs to 13 residues. Trimming cost V 7 bases and J 8 bases; bases outside gene matches: 7. For the CDR3, the DNA is TGTGCCAGCACTCCGGACAGGCACGAAAAACTGTTTTTT. Translation gives CASTPDRHEKLFF.

The rearrangement uses TRBV29-1 and TRBJ2-5; 12 bases line up with TRBD2. Germline CDR1 reads SQVTM; CDR2 reads ANQGSEA. V shed 3 bases and J 5 bases; nucleotides not matched to a gene: 1. The CDR3 sequence is 13 residues long. The chain's CDR3 is CSVDLAGGETQYF. The CDR3, as DNA: TGCAGCGTTGATCTAGCGGGAGGGGAGACCCAGTACTTC.

This clonotype was recorded many times. The chain joins TRBV5-1 to TRBJ1-1; no reliable D call. This CDR3 spans 14 amino acids. The germline V gene encodes CDR1 SGHRS and CDR2 YFSETQ. V lost 4 bases to trimming and J lost 4 bases, with 14 bases between them. The CDR3 coding sequence is TGCGCCAGCAGCCGCTTGGGGAGGAGCACTGAAGCTTTCTTT. This encodes CASSRLGRSTEAFF. The full variable domain, in which reference TRBV5-1 and TRBJ1-1 provide the parts outside the CDR3, is KAGVTQTPRYLIKTRGQQVTLSCSPISGHRSVSWYQQTPGQGLQFLFEYFSETQRNKGNFPGRFSGRQFSNSRSEMNVSTLELGDSALYLCASSRLGRSTEAFFGQGTRLTVV.

This clonotype was counted a few times. The rearrangement links TRBV5-4 to TRBJ2-5; 7 bases are a match to TRBD1. Trimming took 3 bases from V and 3 from J; bases not matched to a gene: 8. This CDR3 is 15 amino acids long. The germline V gene encodes CDR1 SGHNT and CDR2 YYREEE (reference sequence). The CDR3 reads CASSSVRDRKETQYF. The CDR3, as DNA: TGTGCCAGCAGCTCCGTCCGGGACAGAAAAGAGACCCAGTACTTC.

J is TRBJ2-7 and V is TRBV20-1, with TRBD2 matching 14 bases. Trimming removed 6 bases from V and 4 bases from J; junction bases left unmatched: 8. Germline loops: CDR1 DFQATT, CDR2 SNEGSKA (reference sequence). This CDR3 comprises 15 residues. The CDR3 bases are TGCAGTGCCCTGACTAGCGGGAGGGCCACGTACGAGCAGTACTTC. Its protein product is CSALTSGRATYEQYF.

This clonotype has ten or more counts. The gene calls are TRBV28 and TRBJ2-2; tentatively, D is TRBD1 or TRBD2 (5 bases each). Trimming removed 4 bases at V and 8 bases at J, with 14 bases between. Germline V gene sequence: CDR1 MDHEN, CDR2 SYDVKM. The CDR3 has 14 amino acids. The CDR3 DNA is TGTGCCAGCAGTTCGGGGCCGCGTAGTGGGGAGCTGTTTTTT. Translated: CASSSGPRSGELFF.

The chain joins TRBV20-1 to TRBJ2-7; unclear D gene. V gave up 0 bases and J gave up 3 bases, with 6 bases separating them. Germline CDR1 and CDR2: DFQATT and SNEGSKA (reference sequence). The CDR3 contains 12 residues. CDR3 in DNA: TGCAGTGCTAGAGACCTCATCTACGAGCAGTACTTC. Its protein is CSARDLIYEQYF.

The chain carries TRBV27 and TRBJ2-7; TRBD2 is a possible D gene (5 bases). CDR1 is MNHEY and CDR2 is SMNVEV in the germline V gene (reference sequence). Trimming removed 6 bases from V and 4 bases from J, with 10 bases in between. This CDR3 comprises 12 residues. CDR3 loop: CASRGAAYEQYF. The CDR3 DNA follows: TGTGCCAGCAGGGGAGCGGCGTACGAGCAGTACTTC.

A few counts support this clonotype. This chain joins TRBV6-5 and TRBJ2-7; D not resolved. CDR3 size: 14 residues. V was pared by 3 bases and J by 6 bases, with 15 bases between. The germline CDR1 and CDR2 sequences are MNHEY and SVGAGI. The CDR3 loop reads CASSYRLVGGEQYF. CDR3 coding DNA: TGTGCCAGCAGTTATCGGCTAGTAGGCGGCGAGCAGTACTTC.

This chain connects TRBV5-1 to TRBJ2-5; D ambiguous. CDR3 length: 13 residues. V gave up 2 bases and J gave up 2 bases, with 7 bases separating them. Germline-derived CDR1 and CDR2 are SGHRS and YFSETQ. The CDR3 sequence: CASSFSQQETQYF. The CDR3 DNA reads as TGCGCCAGCAGCTTCTCACAGCAAGAGACCCAGTACTTC.

The chain uses TRBV12-3 or TRBV12-4 and TRBJ2-1; a possible D gene is TRBD2 (5 bases). The V gene lost 6 bases and the J gene lost 5 bases, with 23 bases spanning the gap. The CDR3 has 17 residues. The CDR3 coding sequence is TGTGCCAGCAGGAGAGCGGACGGACGCGTGAATCACAATGAGCAGTTCTTC. This encodes CASRRADGRVNHNEQFF.

The V and J genes are TRBV5-1 and TRBJ1-4; 8 nucleotides agree with TRBD1. This CDR3 region has 14 residues. V trimming: 2 bases; J trimming: 5 bases; junction bases outside the gene matches: 2. Germline CDR1 and CDR2: SGHRS and YFSETQ. CDR3 DNA: TGCGCCAGCAGCTTTCAGGGGGCGAATGAAAAACTGTTTTTT. Protein: CASSFQGANEKLFF.

Only a few counts were recorded for this clonotype. The V and J genes are TRBV29-1 and TRBJ2-3, with TRBD1 matching over 9 bases. Germline lookup yields CDR1 SQVTM and CDR2 ANQGSEA. The CDR3 runs to 15 residues. Losses at the gene ends were 4 bases for V and 0 bases for J; bases not matched to a gene: 5. The CDR3, as DNA: TGCAGCGTTGCCGGCGGGACAGGGAGCACAGATACGCAGTATTTT. This translates into CSVAGGTGSTDTQYF.

This clonotype was recorded a few times. The junction departs from germline at one end; a sequencing error may be responsible. The genes are TRBV7-7 and TRBJ2-3; the D gene is possibly TRBD1 (6 bases). CDR1 and CDR2 (germline): SSHAT, FNYEAQ (reference sequence). The CDR3 is 18 residues long. In DNA, the CDR3 is TGTGCTAGCAGCTTAGTCACCCTGAAGGGGGTGTGGACAGATACGCAGTATTTT. Its protein product is CASSLVTLKGVWTDTQYF.

The V call is TRBV15, the J call TRBJ2-5; 10 bases align to TRBD2. V was clipped by 8 bases and J by 0 bases; unmatched bases: 9. The length of the CDR3 is 16 residues. Germline-derived CDR1 and CDR2 are LNHNV and YYDKDF (reference sequence). The CDR3 loop is CATRAELAGHQETQYF. CDR3 coding DNA: TGTGCCACCCGGGCGGAACTAGCGGGGCACCAAGAGACCCAGTACTTC.

The chain links TRBV20-1 to TRBJ2-7, with D unclear. Germline V gene data show CDR1 as DFQATT and CDR2 as SNEGSKA (reference sequence). The CDR3 runs to 14 residues. V was trimmed by 1 base and J by 3 bases, leaving 13 bases between them. The CDR3 sequence is CSARGLAGDYEQYF. As DNA, the CDR3 is TGCAGTGCTAGAGGGTTGGCTGGGGACTACGAGCAGTACTTC.

The chain has TRBV6-5 and TRBJ2-1; 9 nucleotides align to TRBD2. There are 15 residues in the CDR3. The J segment lost 6 bases and the V segment lost 4 bases, leaving 7 bases of the junction unmatched. CDR1 is MNHEY, CDR2 SVGAGI, per germline. The CDR3 region has the DNA TGTGCCAGCAGTTCCCTAGCGGGAAGGGGCAATGAGCAGTTCTTC. Translating gives CASSSLAGRGNEQFF.

This chain connects TRBV5-6 to TRBJ2-1, with 10 positions matching TRBD2. CDR1 is SGHDT and CDR2 is YYEEEE in the germline V gene. V gave up 2 bases and J gave up 4 bases; unmatched junction bases: 9. This CDR3 is 17 amino acids long. The CDR3 here is CASSFGVGLAVYNEQFF. The CDR3 bases are TGTGCCAGCAGCTTCGGGGTAGGACTAGCGGTTTACAATGAGCAGTTCTTC.

The V gene is TRBV3-1, the J gene TRBJ2-7; perhaps TRBD2 as D (6 bases). The CDR3 consists of 15 residues. The germline V and J ends were trimmed by 1 base and 5 bases, with 15 bases remaining between them. The germline V gene encodes CDR1 LGHDT and CDR2 YNNKEL (reference sequence). The CDR3 region has the DNA TGTGCCAGCAGCCAAGGCGTCGTAGGGGAGGACGAGCAGTACTTC. Translated, it gives CASSQGVVGEDEQYF.